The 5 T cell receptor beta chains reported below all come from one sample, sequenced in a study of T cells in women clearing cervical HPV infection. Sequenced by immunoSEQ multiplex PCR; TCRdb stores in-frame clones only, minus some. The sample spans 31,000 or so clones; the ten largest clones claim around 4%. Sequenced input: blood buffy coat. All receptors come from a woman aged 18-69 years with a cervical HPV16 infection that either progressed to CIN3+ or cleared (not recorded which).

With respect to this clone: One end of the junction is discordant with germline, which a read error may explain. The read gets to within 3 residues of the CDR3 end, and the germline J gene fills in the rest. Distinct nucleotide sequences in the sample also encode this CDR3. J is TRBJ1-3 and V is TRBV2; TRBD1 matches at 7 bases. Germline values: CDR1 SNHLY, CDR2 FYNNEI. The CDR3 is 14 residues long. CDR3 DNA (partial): TGTGCCAGCAGTGCTGGGACAGCCGGAAACACT. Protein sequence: CASSAGTAGNT. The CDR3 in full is CASSAGTAGNTIYF.

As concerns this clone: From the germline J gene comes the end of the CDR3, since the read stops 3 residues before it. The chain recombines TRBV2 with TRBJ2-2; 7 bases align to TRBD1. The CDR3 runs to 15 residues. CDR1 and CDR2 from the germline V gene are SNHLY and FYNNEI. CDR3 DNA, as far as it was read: TGTGCCAGCAGTCGCGACAGGGTCGGGGCCAACGTG. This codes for CASSRDRVGANV. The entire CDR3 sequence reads CASSRDRVGANVLFF.

The sequenced part of the CDR3 DNA is TGTGCCAGCAGTTTCTCCGCCGACTATTACAATGAG. Translated: CASSFSADYYNE. The full CDR3 protein reads CASSFSADYYNEQFF. The chain combines TRBV5-6 with TRBJ2-1; D is possibly TRBD2 (5 bases). With the read ending 3 residues before the CDR3 end, the germline J gene is used to fill in that end. The germline V gene encodes CDR1 SGHDT and CDR2 YYEEEE. The length of the CDR3 is 15 residues. V lost 5 bases and J lost 4, with 16 bases in between.

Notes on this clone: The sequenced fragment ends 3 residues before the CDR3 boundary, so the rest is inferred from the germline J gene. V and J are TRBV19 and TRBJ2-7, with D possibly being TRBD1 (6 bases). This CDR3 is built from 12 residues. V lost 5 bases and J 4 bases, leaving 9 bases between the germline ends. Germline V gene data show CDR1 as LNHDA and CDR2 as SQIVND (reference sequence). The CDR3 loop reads CASSSQGYEQYF. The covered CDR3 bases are TGTGCCAGTAGTTCACAGGGATACGAG.

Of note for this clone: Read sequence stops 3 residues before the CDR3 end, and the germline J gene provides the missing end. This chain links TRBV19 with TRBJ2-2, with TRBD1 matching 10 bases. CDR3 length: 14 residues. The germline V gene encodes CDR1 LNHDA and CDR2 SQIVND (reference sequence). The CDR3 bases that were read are TGTGCCAGTAGCGGGACAGGGGATAATTCACCG. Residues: CASSGTGDNSP. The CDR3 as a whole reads CASSGTGDNSPLFF.